These T cell receptor beta chains were read from a single sample in a study of lymphopenia after photon versus proton radiotherapy. The table came from immunoSEQ multiplex PCR; TCRdb's copy has only in-frame clones and leaves some out. The table records tens of thousands of clones, over 70% of them present only once. Source: peripheral blood, taken from a patient treated with photon-based radiotherapy. All receptors come from a man over 45 with gastric cancer. Each CDR3 is given with its conserved first and last residue. D genes are given only for firm matches.

len,v_gene,d_gene,j_gene,CDR3nt,CDR3aa
18,TRBV2,TRBD2,TRBJ2-1,TGTGCCAGCAGTGACGGCCTAGCGGGAGGGCTTTCCTACAATGAGCAGTTCTTC,CASSDGLAGGLSYNEQFF
13,TRBV5-5,NA,TRBJ2-5,TGTGCCAGCACACTAGTCCCCCCAGAGACCCAGTACTTC,CASTLVPPETQYF
15,TRBV5-4,NA,TRBJ2-1,TGTGCCAGCACCCTACCTGACAGAGCATACAATGAGCAGTTCTTC,CASTLPDRAYNEQFF
12,TRBV6-5,NA,TRBJ2-7,TGTGCCAGCAGTTACGCGGGGTACGAGCAGTACTTC,CASSYAGYEQYF
13,TRBV7-3,NA,TRBJ1-1,TGTGCCAGCAGCTTAAGGATGAACACTGAAGCTTTCTTT,CASSLRMNTEAFF
14,TRBV29-1,NA,TRBJ1-1,TGCAGCGCGGGGCGGGCAGGGGCAGGAACTGAAGCTTTCTTT,CSAGRAGAGTEAFF
15,TRBV30,NA,TRBJ1-2,TGTGCCTGGAGTGACCGGACAGCGGCTAACTATGGCTACACCTTC,CAWSDRTAANYGYTF
15,TRBV11-2,NA,TRBJ1-3,TGTGCCAGCAGCTTAGTACCGGACACTGGAAACACCATATATTTT,CASSLVPDTGNTIYF
14,TRBV5-1,NA,TRBJ2-4,TGCGCCAGCAGCCTCGGGACTGCCAAAAACATTCAGTACTTC,CASSLGTAKNIQYF
15,TRBV6-1,TRBD2,TRBJ2-5,TGTGCCAGCAGGGGTAGCGGGAGGGCCCGAGAGACCCAGTACTTC,CASRGSGRARETQYF
14,TRBV5-1,NA,TRBJ2-2,TGCGCCAGCAGCTTGGGTCGGTGGACCGGGGAGCTGTTTTTT,CASSLGRWTGELFF